This is a list of T cell receptor beta chains from one sample in a study of blood T cell repertoires in COVID-19. Profiling relied on immunoSEQ multiplex PCR, and the TCRdb table lists in-frame clones only, not all of them. The repertoire holds roughly 360,000 clones, approximately 89% seen once, with around 1.3% in the top ten. Sequenced sample: PBMCs or T cells enriched from blood (not recorded which). These receptors were collected from a man aged 25-45 years who had recovered from COVID-19. Both conserved end residues are part of each CDR3. Each record gives: D gene, clone size, J gene, V gene, CDR3 DNA, CDR3 protein. The D gene is left open where the match is weak. Size is stated for part of the rows, as once, few or many counts, or as a class when the clone is expanded.

d_gene: -; abundance: -; j_gene: TRBJ2-2; v_gene: TRBV6-5; CDR3nt: TGTGCCAGCAGTTACAGGGAGCCCACCGGGGAGCTGTTTTTT; CDR3aa: CASSYREPTGELFF
d_gene: TRBD1; abundance: -; j_gene: TRBJ1-6; v_gene: TRBV19; CDR3nt: TGTGCCAGTAGTATTGGACAGGGTTTAAATTCACCCCTCCACTTT; CDR3aa: CASSIGQGLNSPLHF
d_gene: -; abundance: -; j_gene: TRBJ1-6; v_gene: TRBV18; CDR3nt: TGTGCCAGCTCACCGGGGGGAAATGGGGCCCTCCACTTT; CDR3aa: CASSPGGNGALHF
d_gene: TRBD2; abundance: few; j_gene: TRBJ2-7; v_gene: TRBV14; CDR3nt: TGTGCCAGCAGCGGAACTAGCGGGGGTTACGAGCAGTACTTC; CDR3aa: CASSGTSGGYEQYF
d_gene: -; abundance: -; j_gene: TRBJ1-5; v_gene: TRBV19; CDR3nt: TGTGCCAGTAGTTCGCAGGGATATCAGCCCCAGCATTTT; CDR3aa: CASSSQGYQPQHF
d_gene: -; abundance: -; j_gene: TRBJ1-2; v_gene: TRBV13; CDR3nt: TGTGCCAGCAGCACCCGGCAAGACACCCCCTATGGCTACACCTTC; CDR3aa: CASSTRQDTPYGYTF
d_gene: TRBD1; abundance: -; j_gene: TRBJ1-1; v_gene: TRBV5-1; CDR3nt: TGCGCCAGCAGCTTGGGGGACAGGGGGTACACTGAAGCTTTCTTT; CDR3aa: CASSLGDRGYTEAFF
d_gene: TRBD1; abundance: -; j_gene: TRBJ2-2; v_gene: TRBV11-2; CDR3nt: TGTGCCAGCAGCTCACAGGGGCTCAACACCGGGGAGCTGTTTTTT; CDR3aa: CASSSQGLNTGELFF
d_gene: TRBD1; abundance: once; j_gene: TRBJ1-2; v_gene: TRBV6-5; CDR3nt: TGTGCCAGCAGTCTATGGACAGGGAGCTATGGCTACACCTTC; CDR3aa: CASSLWTGSYGYTF
d_gene: TRBD1; abundance: -; j_gene: TRBJ1-6; v_gene: TRBV27; CDR3nt: TGTGCCAGCAGTTTAGGGGGGACAGGGCCCTTCACCCTCCACTTT; CDR3aa: CASSLGGTGPFTLHF
d_gene: -; abundance: -; j_gene: TRBJ2-5; v_gene: TRBV7-9; CDR3nt: TGTGCCAGCAGCTTAGCGAAACAGGGATTTGAACAAGAGACCCAGTACTTC; CDR3aa: CASSLAKQGFEQETQYF
d_gene: -; abundance: -; j_gene: TRBJ2-7; v_gene: TRBV6-5; CDR3nt: TGTGCCAGCAGTTTGGTAGGGAGGGAGCAGTACTTC; CDR3aa: CASSLVGREQYF
d_gene: TRBD2; abundance: -; j_gene: TRBJ2-2; v_gene: TRBV27; CDR3nt: TGTGCCAGCAGGGGCGGGAGCGGGGCCTCGAACACCGGGGAGCTGTTTTTT; CDR3aa: CASRGGSGASNTGELFF
d_gene: TRBD1; abundance: -; j_gene: TRBJ1-2; v_gene: TRBV19; CDR3nt: TGTGCCAGTAACCCGCGACAGGGGAATGGCTACACCTTC; CDR3aa: CASNPRQGNGYTF
d_gene: -; abundance: -; j_gene: TRBJ2-5; v_gene: TRBV3-1/TRBV3-2; CDR3nt: TGTGCCAGCAGGTCACCTACAGGGGACTCGGGGACCCAGTACTTC; CDR3aa: CASRSPTGDSGTQYF
d_gene: -; abundance: -; j_gene: TRBJ2-2; v_gene: TRBV5-4; CDR3nt: TGTGCCAGCACCTCGCCGGGGGCGAACACCGGGGAGCTGTTTTTT; CDR3aa: CASTSPGANTGELFF
d_gene: -; abundance: -; j_gene: TRBJ2-6; v_gene: TRBV11-2; CDR3nt: TGTGCCAGCAGCTTAGAGGCAGGGTATGCATCTGGGGCCAACGTCCTGACTTTC; CDR3aa: CASSLEAGYASGANVLTF
d_gene: TRBD1; abundance: -; j_gene: TRBJ2-1; v_gene: TRBV4-2; CDR3nt: TGTGCCAGCAGCGTACCGGGACAGGGGGCCAATGAGCAGTTCTTC; CDR3aa: CASSVPGQGANEQFF
d_gene: -; abundance: -; j_gene: TRBJ1-1; v_gene: TRBV19; CDR3nt: TGTGCCAGTAGTATCGGAGACGGTGAAGCTTTCTTT; CDR3aa: CASSIGDGEAFF
d_gene: -; abundance: few; j_gene: TRBJ1-5; v_gene: TRBV3-1/TRBV3-2; CDR3nt: TGTGCCAGCAGCCAAGTAGCCTCAAATCAGCCCCAGCATTTT; CDR3aa: CASSQVASNQPQHF
d_gene: -; abundance: -; j_gene: TRBJ2-7; v_gene: TRBV30; CDR3nt: TGTGCCTGGAGTTGGGGGGGGGCCTCCTACGAGCAGTACTTC; CDR3aa: CAWSWGGASYEQYF
d_gene: TRBD1; abundance: -; j_gene: TRBJ2-7; v_gene: TRBV6-5; CDR3nt: TGTGCCAGCAGGAAAGACAGGGGGCCCTACGAGCAGTACTTC; CDR3aa: CASRKDRGPYEQYF
d_gene: TRBD1; abundance: -; j_gene: TRBJ2-1; v_gene: TRBV29-1; CDR3nt: TGCAGCGTGCTGACAGGGGCCACCTACAATGAGCAGTTCTTC; CDR3aa: CSVLTGATYNEQFF
d_gene: -; abundance: -; j_gene: TRBJ1-5; v_gene: TRBV18; CDR3nt: TGTGCCAGCTCAGATACAAGCAATCAGCCCCAGCATTTT; CDR3aa: CASSDTSNQPQHF
d_gene: TRBD1; abundance: -; j_gene: TRBJ1-2; v_gene: TRBV18; CDR3nt: TGTGCCAGCTCACCTTTAGCAGGGGGCGGCTATGGCTACACCTTC; CDR3aa: CASSPLAGGGYGYTF
d_gene: TRBD1; abundance: -; j_gene: TRBJ1-3; v_gene: TRBV14; CDR3nt: TGTGCCAGCAGCGCCCGGACAGGGTACGGAAACACCATATATTTT; CDR3aa: CASSARTGYGNTIYF
d_gene: -; abundance: -; j_gene: TRBJ2-7; v_gene: TRBV4-2; CDR3nt: TGTGCCAGCAGCCAAGGCCAGGGATCCTACGAGCAGTACTTC; CDR3aa: CASSQGQGSYEQYF
d_gene: -; abundance: -; j_gene: TRBJ2-5; v_gene: TRBV6-1; CDR3nt: TGTGCCAGCAGTGAACGGACAGTATTGGAGACCCAGTACTTC; CDR3aa: CASSERTVLETQYF
d_gene: TRBD1; abundance: -; j_gene: TRBJ2-1; v_gene: TRBV2; CDR3nt: TGTGCCAGCACAGAACAGGGGTCCTACAATGAGCAGTTCTTC; CDR3aa: CASTEQGSYNEQFF
d_gene: TRBD2; abundance: -; j_gene: TRBJ2-7; v_gene: TRBV4-2; CDR3nt: TGTGCCAGCAGCCAAGGGTCTAGCGGGGGTCTCTACGAGCAGTACTTC; CDR3aa: CASSQGSSGGLYEQYF
d_gene: -; abundance: -; j_gene: TRBJ2-3; v_gene: TRBV7-2; CDR3nt: TGTGCCAGCATCCCTTTGGTGGCGGGGACTAGCACAGATACGCAGTATTTT; CDR3aa: CASIPLVAGTSTDTQYF
d_gene: TRBD1; abundance: -; j_gene: TRBJ2-3; v_gene: TRBV15; CDR3nt: TGTGCCACCAGCAGAGCCCAGGACAGGGACTCAGATACGCAGTATTTT; CDR3aa: CATSRAQDRDSDTQYF
d_gene: -; abundance: -; j_gene: TRBJ2-7; v_gene: TRBV2; CDR3nt: TGTGCCAGCAGTGAAGCGCTGGGGGGGCCTCCCTACGAGCAGTACTTC; CDR3aa: CASSEALGGPPYEQYF
d_gene: -; abundance: -; j_gene: TRBJ2-2; v_gene: TRBV2; CDR3nt: TGTGCCACCACAAAACAATCAGGCGGGGAGCTGTTTTTT; CDR3aa: CATTKQSGGELFF
d_gene: -; abundance: -; j_gene: TRBJ1-5; v_gene: TRBV6-5; CDR3nt: TGTGCCAGCAGTTACTCGAGACAGCATAGCAATCAGCCCCAGCATTTT; CDR3aa: CASSYSRQHSNQPQHF
d_gene: -; abundance: -; j_gene: TRBJ1-6; v_gene: TRBV10-3; CDR3nt: TGTGCCATCAGCGAGCAAGCGGGCAGTAATTCACCCCTCCACTTT; CDR3aa: CAISEQAGSNSPLHF
d_gene: TRBD1; abundance: few; j_gene: TRBJ1-2; v_gene: TRBV5-1; CDR3nt: TGCGCCAGCAGCCCCCGGGACAGGGGGTCCTATGGCTACACCTTC; CDR3aa: CASSPRDRGSYGYTF
d_gene: -; abundance: -; j_gene: TRBJ2-3; v_gene: TRBV6-5; CDR3nt: TGTGCCAGCAGTTACGGAGGAGTAGTCGCAGATACGCAGTATTTT; CDR3aa: CASSYGGVVADTQYF
d_gene: TRBD1; abundance: once; j_gene: TRBJ1-6; v_gene: TRBV25-1; CDR3nt: TGTGCCAGCGGCCGACAGGGTAAATCCCTCCACTTT; CDR3aa: CASGRQGKSLHF
d_gene: -; abundance: once; j_gene: TRBJ1-2; v_gene: TRBV19; CDR3nt: TGTGCCAGTAGTGTCCCGGGACTTAAACTACTGCCAGTCGGCTACACCTTC; CDR3aa: CASSVPGLKLLPVGYTF
d_gene: TRBD1; abundance: -; j_gene: TRBJ1-4; v_gene: TRBV29-1; CDR3nt: TGCAGCGTGAATCGACAGGGCGGAGGTGAAAAACTGTTTTTT; CDR3aa: CSVNRQGGGEKLFF
d_gene: -; abundance: -; j_gene: TRBJ1-2; v_gene: TRBV9; CDR3nt: TGTGCCAGCAGCGGAACAGGGAACTATGGCTACACCTTC; CDR3aa: CASSGTGNYGYTF
d_gene: -; abundance: -; j_gene: TRBJ1-1; v_gene: TRBV12-3/TRBV12-4; CDR3nt: TGTGCCAGCAGTACCAGTATTGAAGCTTTCTTT; CDR3aa: CASSTSIEAFF
d_gene: -; abundance: -; j_gene: TRBJ2-6; v_gene: TRBV4-3; CDR3nt: TGCGCCAGCAGCCCCCAAGGGGCTGATCAACACCTCTCTGGGGCCAACGTCCTGACTTTC; CDR3aa: CASSPQGADQHLSGANVLTF
d_gene: -; abundance: -; j_gene: TRBJ2-1; v_gene: TRBV30; CDR3nt: TGTGCCTGGAGTGGAGGAGCCGCAGTGAATGAGCAGTTCTTC; CDR3aa: CAWSGGAAVNEQFF
d_gene: TRBD2; abundance: -; j_gene: TRBJ2-1; v_gene: TRBV3-1/TRBV3-2; CDR3nt: TGTGCCAGCAGCCCTCTCTCCCTAGCGGGGTTACACAATGAGCAGTTCTTC; CDR3aa: CASSPLSLAGLHNEQFF
d_gene: -; abundance: -; j_gene: TRBJ1-2; v_gene: TRBV9; CDR3nt: TGTGCCAGCAGCGTAGATCGGGGGAGTCAAGGCTACACCTTC; CDR3aa: CASSVDRGSQGYTF
d_gene: -; abundance: -; j_gene: TRBJ1-6; v_gene: TRBV5-6; CDR3nt: TGTGCCAGCGGAGCTTCGTATAATTCACCCCTCCACTTT; CDR3aa: CASGASYNSPLHF
d_gene: TRBD2; abundance: once; j_gene: TRBJ2-1; v_gene: TRBV30; CDR3nt: TGTGCCTGGAGGAGACTAGCGGGGGGCAGCTCCTACAATGAGCAGTTCTTC; CDR3aa: CAWRRLAGGSSYNEQFF
d_gene: TRBD1; abundance: -; j_gene: TRBJ1-5; v_gene: TRBV19; CDR3nt: TGTGCCAGTAGTATAGTAGGGGGGGCAGGGGGCCAGCCCCAGCATTTT; CDR3aa: CASSIVGGAGGQPQHF
d_gene: TRBD1; abundance: -; j_gene: TRBJ2-7; v_gene: TRBV5-8; CDR3nt: TGTGCCAGCAGCCAGGGGGCAGCCGCCGGCGAGCAGTACTTC; CDR3aa: CASSQGAAAGEQYF
d_gene: TRBD1; abundance: -; j_gene: TRBJ1-2; v_gene: TRBV6-5; CDR3nt: TGTGCCAGCAGTCGAAGAGGTGGACAGGGAGATGGCTACACCTTC; CDR3aa: CASSRRGGQGDGYTF
d_gene: -; abundance: -; j_gene: TRBJ2-1; v_gene: TRBV9; CDR3nt: TGTGCCAGCCAGGGGAAGGGTGAGCAGTTCTTC; CDR3aa: CASQGKGEQFF
d_gene: TRBD1; abundance: few; j_gene: TRBJ1-6; v_gene: TRBV10-3; CDR3nt: TGTGCCACGGGACAGGGTGGAAATTCACCCCTCCACTTT; CDR3aa: CATGQGGNSPLHF
d_gene: -; abundance: -; j_gene: TRBJ1-3; v_gene: TRBV6-5; CDR3nt: TGTGCCAGCTCACAGGGTTGGACTGGAAACACCATATATTTT; CDR3aa: CASSQGWTGNTIYF